This T cell receptor beta chain is drawn from a study of blood T cell repertoires in COVID-19. CDR1 is KGHDR, CDR2 SFDVKD, per germline. V lost 4 bases, J lost 5 bases, and 6 bases stayed unmatched. The CDR3 totals 15 residues. Some clones are missing from TCRdb's copy, which holds only in-frame ones; the method was immunoSEQ multiplex PCR. This repertoire shows roughly 150,000 clones, approximately 84% found once; its top ten account for under 7%. What was sequenced was peripheral blood. The V and J genes are TRBV24-1 and TRBJ2-5; 10 positions agree with TRBD2. The origin of this receptor is a woman in her forties or fifties with COVID-19, enrolled during active disease. This CDR3 reads CATSDSKTSGETQYF. The CDR3 DNA reads TGTGCCACCAGTGACTCTAAGACTAGCGGGGAGACCCAGTACTTC.